This TCR beta chain was profiled in a study of immune cell composition in non-small cell lung cancer. This CDR3 contains 12 residues. Germline assignment: CDR1 MNHEY and CDR2 SVGAGI. V was clipped by 0 bases and J by 7 bases, with 6 bases between them. Profiled with immunoSEQ multiplex PCR; TCRdb holds only in-frame clones, not every one. The sample shows some 4,600 clones, roughly 71% of them seen only once. Normal lung was sampled as far from the tumour as possible, at least 3 cm. Frozen unsorted single-cell suspensions supplied the genomic DNA. V and J are TRBV6-5 and TRBJ1-2; no definite D call. The source of this sequence is a human donor with non-small cell lung cancer. Sequenced material: non-adjacent lung tissue. CDR3 nucleotide sequence: TGTGCCAGCAGTTACTCAGCGGGTGGCTACACCTTC. It translates to CASSYSAGGYTF.